This TCR beta chain was recorded in a study of cytomegalovirus exposure and HLA in healthy donors. Study-wide findings and caveats: Analyses of presence and absence presupposed an approximately uniform sequencing depth across donors. Later analysis reportedly placed an Asian-associated ancestry cluster below the approximately 680-donor mean in N-insertions.

Use of 60 Vbeta and 13 Jbeta primers characterized the PCR. Sequenced by immunoSEQ multiplex PCR; TCRdb stores in-frame clones only, minus some. This table holds some 150,000 clones, roughly three quarters found once. Note on this clone: Its antigen is not known.

This CDR3 region has 13 residues. Germline loops: CDR1 SGDLS, CDR2 YYNGEE. V lost 5 bases, J lost 5 bases, and 11 bases lay in between. The chain combines TRBV9 with TRBJ2-4; D may be TRBD2 (5 bases). This TCR was recovered from a man in his late teens or twenties in good health and CMV-seropositive. The sequenced material came from PBMCs. CDR3 nucleotides: TGTGCCAGCAGTCTCGGGGTCCAAAACATTCAGTACTTC. It yields the protein CASSLGVQNIQYF.